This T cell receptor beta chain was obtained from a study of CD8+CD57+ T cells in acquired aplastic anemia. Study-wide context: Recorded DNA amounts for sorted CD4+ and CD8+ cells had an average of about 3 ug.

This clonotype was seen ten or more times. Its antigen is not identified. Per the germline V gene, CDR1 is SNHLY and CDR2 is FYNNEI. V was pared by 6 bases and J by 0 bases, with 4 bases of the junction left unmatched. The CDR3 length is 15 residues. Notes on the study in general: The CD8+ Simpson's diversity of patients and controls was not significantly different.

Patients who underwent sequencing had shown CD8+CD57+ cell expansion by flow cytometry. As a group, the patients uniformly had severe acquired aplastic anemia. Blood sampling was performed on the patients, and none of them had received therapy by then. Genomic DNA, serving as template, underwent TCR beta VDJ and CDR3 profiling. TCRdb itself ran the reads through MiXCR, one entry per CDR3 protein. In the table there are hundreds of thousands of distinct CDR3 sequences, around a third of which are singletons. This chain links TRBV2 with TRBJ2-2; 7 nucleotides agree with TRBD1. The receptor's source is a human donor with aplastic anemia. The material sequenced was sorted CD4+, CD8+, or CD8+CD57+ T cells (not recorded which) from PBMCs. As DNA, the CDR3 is TGTGCCAGCAGACGACAGGGAACGAACACCGGGGAGCTGTTTTTT. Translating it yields CASRRQGTNTGELFF.